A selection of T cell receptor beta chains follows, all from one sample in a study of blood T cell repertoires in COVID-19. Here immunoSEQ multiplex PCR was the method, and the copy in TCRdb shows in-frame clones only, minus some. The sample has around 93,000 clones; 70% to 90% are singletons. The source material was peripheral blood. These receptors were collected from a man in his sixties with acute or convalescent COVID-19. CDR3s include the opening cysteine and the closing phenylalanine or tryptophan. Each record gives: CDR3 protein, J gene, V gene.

CDR3 protein: CASSLTSGNTDTQYF
J gene: TRBJ2-3
V gene: TRBV6-5

CDR3 protein: CASSTGHYEQYF
J gene: TRBJ2-7
V gene: TRBV6-5

CDR3 protein: CASSTTGTLESETNYGYTF
J gene: TRBJ1-2
V gene: TRBV19

CDR3 protein: CAWSLDRLRQPQHF
J gene: TRBJ1-5
V gene: TRBV30

CDR3 protein: CASLVRGITEAFF
J gene: TRBJ1-1
V gene: TRBV21-1

CDR3 protein: CASSYWRGLSNQPQHF
J gene: TRBJ1-5
V gene: TRBV6-2/TRBV6-3

CDR3 protein: CASSWTGDHGYTF
J gene: TRBJ1-2
V gene: TRBV7-9

CDR3 protein: CASSDRGGKNTEAFF
J gene: TRBJ1-1
V gene: TRBV6-1

CDR3 protein: CASSPRGQGTEAFF
J gene: TRBJ1-1
V gene: TRBV9

CDR3 protein: CASSVDTYSNQPQHF
J gene: TRBJ1-5
V gene: TRBV7-8

CDR3 protein: CAWALRAVGSEAFF
J gene: TRBJ1-1
V gene: TRBV30

CDR3 protein: CAWSADRQSQHF
J gene: TRBJ1-5
V gene: TRBV30

CDR3 protein: CASSLRSGSGGYTF
J gene: TRBJ1-2
V gene: TRBV13

CDR3 protein: CASSTGGARGNQPQHF
J gene: TRBJ1-5
V gene: TRBV19

CDR3 protein: CASSREIPAYEQYF
J gene: TRBJ2-7
V gene: TRBV19

CDR3 protein: CASSVDGAGQPQHF
J gene: TRBJ1-5
V gene: TRBV9

CDR3 protein: CASSIQGAGNEQFF
J gene: TRBJ2-1
V gene: TRBV6-5

CDR3 protein: CASSKEEGTAYNEQFF
J gene: TRBJ2-1
V gene: TRBV21-1

CDR3 protein: CAWRSRPGTGLNTEAFF
J gene: TRBJ1-1
V gene: TRBV30

CDR3 protein: CASSLDSSSYNEQFF
J gene: TRBJ2-1
V gene: TRBV7-2

CDR3 protein: CASSYSGGGAGEGYTF
J gene: TRBJ1-2
V gene: TRBV6-5

CDR3 protein: CASSLWTASGNTEAFF
J gene: TRBJ1-1
V gene: TRBV7-8

CDR3 protein: CAALRDEQFF
J gene: TRBJ2-1
V gene: TRBV10-1

CDR3 protein: CASSAAGGGYTF
J gene: TRBJ1-2
V gene: TRBV19

CDR3 protein: CAWSALAGSSDTQYF
J gene: TRBJ2-3
V gene: TRBV30

CDR3 protein: CASSSFGWGDTF
J gene: TRBJ1-2
V gene: TRBV5-6

CDR3 protein: CSARGTGGIMNTEAFF
J gene: TRBJ1-1
V gene: TRBV29-1

CDR3 protein: CASSINSGGTTGNEQFF
J gene: TRBJ2-1
V gene: TRBV19

CDR3 protein: CASSTRLAGPQETQYF
J gene: TRBJ2-5
V gene: TRBV9

CDR3 protein: CASSVGQGTGELFF
J gene: TRBJ2-2
V gene: TRBV9

CDR3 protein: CASSIGGSSYGYTF
J gene: TRBJ1-2
V gene: TRBV19

CDR3 protein: CAWSDRTGGLTEAFF
J gene: TRBJ1-1
V gene: TRBV30

CDR3 protein: CASSLGHSGGGYEQYF
J gene: TRBJ2-7
V gene: TRBV7-2

CDR3 protein: CAISGGSVMNTEAFF
J gene: TRBJ1-1
V gene: TRBV10-3

CDR3 protein: CASSIRLLKETQYF
J gene: TRBJ2-5
V gene: TRBV5-1

CDR3 protein: CASSVGSEEETQYF
J gene: TRBJ2-5
V gene: TRBV9

CDR3 protein: CASRVRKNIQYF
J gene: TRBJ2-4
V gene: TRBV2

CDR3 protein: CATRTSGSKGTQYF
J gene: TRBJ2-3
V gene: TRBV11-3

CDR3 protein: CASSSQSTSGNTIYF
J gene: TRBJ1-3
V gene: TRBV7-2

CDR3 protein: CASSLAQSSRQHF
J gene: TRBJ1-5
V gene: TRBV12-3/TRBV12-4

CDR3 protein: CASSRRANYGYTF
J gene: TRBJ1-2
V gene: TRBV3-1/TRBV3-2

CDR3 protein: CASSSQGRNQPQHF
J gene: TRBJ1-5
V gene: TRBV27

CDR3 protein: CASSPRDRELGTEAFF
J gene: TRBJ1-1
V gene: TRBV11-3

CDR3 protein: CASSPGQSSGNTIYF
J gene: TRBJ1-3
V gene: TRBV9

CDR3 protein: CASSQSHRGGFRGADTQYF
J gene: TRBJ2-3
V gene: TRBV3-1/TRBV3-2

CDR3 protein: CASSPPSGGGGEAFF
J gene: TRBJ1-1
V gene: TRBV18

CDR3 protein: CASSDLSQGNTEAFF
J gene: TRBJ1-1
V gene: TRBV2

CDR3 protein: CASSERGTSGTGETQYF
J gene: TRBJ2-5
V gene: TRBV19

CDR3 protein: CASSPDRGRWAFF
J gene: TRBJ1-1
V gene: TRBV5-6

CDR3 protein: CASSEERGGYSEQFF
J gene: TRBJ2-1
V gene: TRBV6-1

CDR3 protein: CASSLASSQGNYGYTF
J gene: TRBJ1-2
V gene: TRBV7-2

CDR3 protein: CATSLLAGGRDEQFF
J gene: TRBJ2-1
V gene: TRBV24-1

CDR3 protein: CASSLGGARSETQYF
J gene: TRBJ2-5
V gene: TRBV5-1

CDR3 protein: CASTGQGEAFF
J gene: TRBJ1-1
V gene: TRBV28

CDR3 protein: CASSQDQGTRYGYTF
J gene: TRBJ1-2
V gene: TRBV14

CDR3 protein: CASSLRVMNTEAFF
J gene: TRBJ1-1
V gene: TRBV6-6

CDR3 protein: CASSHGTGVREDTQYF
J gene: TRBJ2-3
V gene: TRBV5-6

CDR3 protein: CASSWTGVSLNQPQHF
J gene: TRBJ1-5
V gene: TRBV6-2/TRBV6-3

CDR3 protein: CASSPNSAGNGNQPQHF
J gene: TRBJ1-5
V gene: TRBV7-2